Listed here are 27 T cell receptor beta chains from one sample, sequenced in a study of blood T cell repertoires in COVID-19. Only in-frame clones appear in the TCRdb table, and some are missing; sequencing was by immunoSEQ multiplex PCR. The sample records some 300,000 clones, around 84% being singletons. Material: PBMCs or T cells enriched from blood (not recorded which). The receptors come from a man in his thirties or forties who had recovered from COVID-19.

This chain uses TRBV4-2 with TRBJ1-5, with D unclear. Per the germline V gene, CDR1 is LGHNA and CDR2 is YNFKEQ. The CDR3 is 16 residues long. V gave up 0 bases and J gave up 0 bases, with 9 bases separating them. This CDR3 reads CASSQDTRDSNQPQHF. In DNA, the CDR3 is TGTGCCAGCAGCCAAGATACCCGGGATAGCAATCAGCCCCAGCATTTT.

Comment on this clone: This sample includes further DNA sequences coding for the same CDR3. V usage is TRBV18 and J usage is TRBJ2-7; a weak D match, TRBD2 (5 bases). Germline loops: CDR1 KGHSH, CDR2 LQKENI. This CDR3 has 14 amino acids. Trimming pared 0 bases from V and 2 bases from J, leaving 8 bases between. The CDR3 nucleotides read TGTGCCAGCTCACCACCTGCCGGGACCTACGAGCAGTACTTC. Translated: CASSPPAGTYEQYF.

The chain combines TRBV28 with TRBJ1-4; a weak D match, TRBD1 (5 bases). Trimming stripped 6 bases from V and 6 bases from J, with 17 bases between. Germline values: CDR1 MDHEN, CDR2 SYDVKM. This CDR3 has 15 residues. Here the CDR3 reads CASRFSGALHEKLFF. CDR3 in DNA: TGTGCCAGCAGATTTAGTGGGGCCCTACATGAAAAACTGTTTTTT.

The chain links TRBV19 to TRBJ1-2; TRBD1 matches at 10 bases. Germline V lookup: CDR1 LNHDA, CDR2 SQIVND (reference sequence). V shed 6 bases and J 2 bases; nucleotides not matched to a gene: 6. CDR3 length: 15 residues. CDR3 nucleotides: TGTGCCAGTAGGTTGGGACAGGGGATCAACTATGGCTACACCTTC. Protein: CASRLGQGINYGYTF.

This chain uses TRBV10-1 with TRBJ2-1; 12 positions match TRBD2. With 0 bases clipped from V and 8 bases from J, the junction kept 2 bases outside the gene matches. The CDR3 consists of 15 residues. Germline CDR1 reads WNHNN; CDR2 reads SYGVQD (reference sequence). CDR3 DNA sequence: TGCGCCAGCAGTGAGTCCCTAGCGGGAGGGGATGAGCAGTTCTTC. This translates into CASSESLAGGDEQFF.

The CDR3 here is CASSPHGNEQFF. CDR3 DNA: TGCGCCAGCAGCCCCCACGGCAATGAGCAGTTCTTC. The rearrangement uses TRBV4-1 and TRBJ2-1, with D unclear. This CDR3 spans 12 amino acids. V lost 4 bases, J lost 6 bases, and 7 bases lay in between. Per the germline V gene, CDR1 is MGHRA and CDR2 is YSYEKL.

This clone has a count of ten or more. The rearrangement uses TRBV3-1 (or the pseudogene TRBV3-2) and TRBJ2-7; 8 nucleotides align to TRBD1. V shed 4 bases, J shed 2 bases, and the junction held 4 bases outside the gene matches. The CDR3 has 14 residues. Germline CDR1 and CDR2: LGHDT and YNNKEL (reference sequence). The CDR3 DNA reads TGTGCCAGCAGCCCCCGGGACAGGACCTACGAGCAGTACTTC. Its translation: CASSPRDRTYEQYF.

CDR3 sequence reads: CASSTTGGYTEAFF. As DNA, the CDR3 is TGTGCCAGCAGTACGACAGGGGGGTACACTGAAGCTTTCTTT. V and J are TRBV28 and TRBJ1-1; 9 bases are shared with TRBD1. CDR1 and CDR2 (germline): MDHEN, SYDVKM. Unmatched junction bases numbered 4, after V lost 5 bases and J lost 3 bases. The CDR3 contains 14 residues.

The chain joins TRBV30 to TRBJ1-1; TRBD1 matches 7 bases. The length of the CDR3 is 13 residues. V lost 5 bases and J lost 6; bases outside the gene matches: 9. Germline CDR1 reads GTSNPN; CDR2 reads SVGIG (reference sequence). The CDR3 protein is CAWDRTGVPEAFF. The CDR3 DNA sequence: TGTGCCTGGGATAGAACAGGGGTCCCTGAAGCTTTCTTT.

The V gene is TRBV7-2, the J gene TRBJ2-1; perhaps TRBD2 as D (5 bases). The CDR3 extends over 16 amino acids. The ends were cut back, 3 bases at V and 2 bases at J, with 14 bases in the middle. Per germline, CDR1 SGHTA and CDR2 FQGNSA. As DNA, the CDR3 is TGTGCCAGCAGCTTGTCTAAGACTACTACCTACAATGAGCAGTTCTTC. Amino acid sequence: CASSLSKTTTYNEQFF.

J is TRBJ1-1 and V is TRBV11-2; D gene ambiguous. The length of the CDR3 is 14 residues. V was clipped by 3 bases and J by 1 base, with 9 bases between them. Germline values: CDR1 SGHAT, CDR2 FQNNGV. CDR3 residues: CASSLGFTNTEAFF. The CDR3 region has the DNA TGTGCCAGCAGCTTGGGCTTTACGAACACTGAAGCTTTCTTT.

This CDR3 is CASSYGGTSNNEQFF. As DNA, the CDR3 is TGTGCCAGCAGTTACGGCGGGACTAGCAACAATGAGCAGTTCTTC. The chain carries TRBV6-5 and TRBJ2-1; 9 bases agree with TRBD2. The CDR3 sequence is 15 residues long. From germline, CDR1 is MNHEY and CDR2 SVGAGI. V was pared by 2 bases and J by 5 bases, with 4 bases of the junction left unmatched.

V is TRBV4-1 and J is TRBJ2-7, with TRBD2 identical over 7 bases. The CDR3 length is 15 residues. V was clipped by 3 bases and J by 0 bases; unmatched bases: 5. Germline lookup yields CDR1 MGHRA and CDR2 YSYEKL. As DNA, the CDR3 is TGCGCCAGCAGCCAGGGGCGGGGGAACTCCTACGAGCAGTACTTC. Protein: CASSQGRGNSYEQYF.

The chain recombines TRBV5-1 with TRBJ2-7; 7 nucleotides align to TRBD1. The CDR3 loop spans 15 amino acids. Germline loops: CDR1 SGHRS, CDR2 YFSETQ. J gave up 0 bases and V 4 bases, and 7 bases lay outside the gene matches. CDR3 sequence: CASSPGTVNSYEQYF. For the CDR3, the DNA is TGCGCCAGCAGCCCCGGGACAGTGAACTCCTACGAGCAGTACTTC.

The rearrangement links TRBV13 to TRBJ2-7; 9 bases fit TRBD2. V trimming: 2 bases; J trimming: 3 bases; junction bases outside the gene matches: 8. Germline assignment: CDR1 PRHDT and CDR2 FYEKMQ (reference sequence). This CDR3 comprises 16 residues. CDR3 protein: CASSLRESGRNYEQYF. In DNA, the CDR3 is TGTGCCAGCAGCTTAAGGGAGAGCGGGAGGAACTACGAGCAGTACTTC. Filled out from reference TRBV13 and TRBJ2-7, the complete variable domain reads AAGVIQSPRHLIKEKRETATLKCYPIPRHDTVYWYQQGPGQDPQFLISFYEKMQSDKGSIPDRFSAQQFSDYHSELNMSSLELGDSALYFCASSLRESGRNYEQYFGPGTRLTVT.

The CDR3 nucleotides read TGTGCCAGCAGCCAACGAGCTACGGGGAATGAGCAGTTCTTC. Residues: CASSQRATGNEQFF. The chain recombines TRBV3-1 (or the pseudogene TRBV3-2) with TRBJ2-1; perhaps TRBD2 as D (5 bases). The CDR3 totals 14 residues. Germline CDR1 is LGHDT and CDR2 is YNNKEL (reference sequence). Trimming cost V 2 bases and J 7 bases, with 12 bases left between them.

This chain links TRBV19 with TRBJ2-7; 9 bases agree with TRBD1. The CDR3 extends over 19 amino acids. Germline trimming cut 3 bases from V and 2 bases from J; bases unmatched to any gene: 17. In germline, CDR1 is LNHDA, CDR2 SQIVND (reference sequence). Here the CDR3 DNA reads TGTGCCAGTAGTATGCGGGGCCGTACCGGGACAGGGAACCCCTACGAGCAGTACTTC. Its protein product is CASSMRGRTGTGNPYEQYF.

CDR3 in DNA: TGTGCCAGCAGTCGACAGGGGTTTAATGAAAAACTGTTTTTT. Its protein product is CASSRQGFNEKLFF. The rearrangement links TRBV9 to TRBJ1-4; 8 bases match TRBD1. This CDR3 is built from 14 residues. Trimming took 5 bases from V and 4 from J; bases not matched to a gene: 4. CDR1 is SGDLS and CDR2 is YYNGEE in the germline V gene.

The CDR3: CASKTLSSYEQYF. The CDR3 DNA reads as TGTGCCAGCAAGACTCTCAGCTCCTACGAGCAGTACTTC. The chain has TRBV2 and TRBJ2-7; D unresolved. Germline CDR1 is SNHLY and CDR2 is FYNNEI. The CDR3 loop spans 13 amino acids. Trimming stripped 7 bases from V and 0 bases from J, with 10 bases between.

Details on this clone: An end of the junction differs from the germline gene, which may be a read error. The CDR3 sequence is CASRPGTPNTEAFF. CDR3 coding DNA: TGTGCTAGCAGACCCGGGACACCGAACACTGAAGCTTTCTTT. This chain links TRBV7-7 with TRBJ1-1; maybe TRBD1 (6 bases). This CDR3 has 14 residues. Germline values: CDR1 SSHAT, CDR2 FNYEAQ (reference sequence).

J is TRBJ1-2 and V is TRBV28; the D gene is possibly TRBD1 (5 bases). Germline CDR1 and CDR2: MDHEN and SYDVKM. The V and J ends lost 6 bases and 10 bases respectively, with 18 bases between them. CDR3 length equals 13 residues. The CDR3 bases are TGTGCCAGCAGACAAATCAGCGGGGGGGTCTACACCTTC. As protein: CASRQISGGVYTF.

V and J are TRBV18 and TRBJ1-3, with D possibly matching TRBD1 (6 bases). This CDR3 is built from 16 residues. Germline values: CDR1 KGHSH, CDR2 LQKENI. V was clipped by 3 bases and J by 0 bases, with 12 bases between them. In DNA form, the CDR3 reads TGTGCCAGCTCACCGGACAGTCAATTCTCTGGAAACACCATATATTTT. The encoded protein is CASSPDSQFSGNTIYF.

The chain links TRBV6-5 to TRBJ1-2; D is undetermined. The CDR3 covers 16 residues. Between the trimmed V and J ends, which lost 0 bases and 0 bases, there was a span of 11 bases. Germline V gene sequence: CDR1 MNHEY, CDR2 SVGAGI. The CDR3 nucleotides read TGTGCCAGCAGTTACTCTTTAGTCCGAGCTAACTATGGCTACACCTTC. This gives the protein CASSYSLVRANYGYTF.

This CDR3 reads CASRNNGQGANEKLFF. DNA of the CDR3: TGTGCCAGCAGGAATAACGGACAGGGGGCTAATGAAAAACTGTTTTTT. The chain uses TRBV3-1 (or the pseudogene TRBV3-2) and TRBJ1-4; TRBD1 matches 10 bases. CDR1 is LGHDT, CDR2 YNNKEL, per germline (reference sequence). The CDR3 has 16 residues. The ends lost 6 bases at V and 3 bases at J; junction bases unmatched: 7.

This clone was seen more than once but under ten times. The chain employs TRBV6-1 and TRBJ1-1; TRBD1 matches at 8 bases. Germline values: CDR1 MNHNS, CDR2 SASEGT. V trimming: 3 bases; J trimming: 4 bases; junction bases outside the gene matches: 4. The CDR3 contains 14 residues. The CDR3 bases are TGTGCCAGCAGTGAGATGGACAGGGCCACTGAAGCTTTCTTT. It translates to CASSEMDRATEAFF.

The chain has TRBV7-8 and TRBJ2-7; 8 bases line up with TRBD1. The germline gives CDR1 SGHVS, CDR2 FQNEAQ. CDR3 length: 14 amino acids. J lost 6 bases, V lost 6 bases, and 10 bases had no gene match. The CDR3 coding sequence is TGTGCCAGCAGTTCAACAGGGGGACCCGCCGAGCAGTACTTC. This translates into CASSSTGGPAEQYF. Full variable domain (missing parts from reference TRBV7-8 and TRBJ2-7): GAGVSQSPRYKVAKRGQDVALRCDPISGHVSLFWYQQALGQGPEFLTYFQNEAQLDKSGLPSDRFFAERPEGSVSTLKIQRTQQEDSAVYLCASSSTGGPAEQYFGPGTRLTVT.

This clone was found many times. V usage is TRBV19 and J usage is TRBJ1-4; 7 bases agree with TRBD1. The CDR3 sequence is 15 residues long. Germline CDR1 and CDR2: LNHDA and SQIVND (reference sequence). V was clipped by 3 bases and J by 7 bases; unmatched bases: 8. CDR3: CASSMRQGRGEKLFF. The CDR3 DNA reads TGTGCCAGTAGTATGAGACAGGGCAGAGGTGAAAAACTGTTTTTT.